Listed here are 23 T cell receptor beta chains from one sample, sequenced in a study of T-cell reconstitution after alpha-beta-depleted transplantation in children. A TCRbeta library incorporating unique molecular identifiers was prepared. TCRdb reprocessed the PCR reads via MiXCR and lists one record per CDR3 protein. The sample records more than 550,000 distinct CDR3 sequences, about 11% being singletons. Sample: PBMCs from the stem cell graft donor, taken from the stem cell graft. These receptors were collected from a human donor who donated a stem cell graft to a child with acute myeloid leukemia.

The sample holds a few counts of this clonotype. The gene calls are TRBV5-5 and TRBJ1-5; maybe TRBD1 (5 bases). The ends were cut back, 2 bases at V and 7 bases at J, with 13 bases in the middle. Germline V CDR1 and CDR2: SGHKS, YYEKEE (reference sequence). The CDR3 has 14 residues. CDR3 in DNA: TGTGCCAGCAGCTTTGGGACCGGAGAGCAGCCCCAGCATTTT. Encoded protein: CASSFGTGEQPQHF.

This CDR3 reads CASSLTVAGGTYNEQFF. CDR3 sequence (DNA): TGTGCCAGCAGCTTAACTGTAGCGGGAGGAACCTACAATGAGCAGTTCTTC. V gene TRBV11-1 combines with J gene TRBJ2-1; TRBD2 agrees at 10 bases. Trimming cost V 2 bases and J 2 bases; bases outside gene matches: 6. This CDR3 spans 17 amino acids. Per the germline V gene, CDR1 is SGHAT and CDR2 is FQDESV (reference sequence).

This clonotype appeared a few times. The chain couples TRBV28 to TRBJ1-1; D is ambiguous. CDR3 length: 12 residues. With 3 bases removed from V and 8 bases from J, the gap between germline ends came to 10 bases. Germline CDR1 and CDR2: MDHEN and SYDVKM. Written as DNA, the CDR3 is TGTGCCAGCAGTTTTGGTAGTCAAGAAGCTTTCTTT. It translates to CASSFGSQEAFF.

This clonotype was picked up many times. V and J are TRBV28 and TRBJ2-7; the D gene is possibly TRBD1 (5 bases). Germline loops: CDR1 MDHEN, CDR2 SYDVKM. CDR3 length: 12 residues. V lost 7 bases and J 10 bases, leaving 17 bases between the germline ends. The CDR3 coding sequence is TGTGCCAGCACGGCAGGGTCCCTTCCACAGTACTTC. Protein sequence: CASTAGSLPQYF.

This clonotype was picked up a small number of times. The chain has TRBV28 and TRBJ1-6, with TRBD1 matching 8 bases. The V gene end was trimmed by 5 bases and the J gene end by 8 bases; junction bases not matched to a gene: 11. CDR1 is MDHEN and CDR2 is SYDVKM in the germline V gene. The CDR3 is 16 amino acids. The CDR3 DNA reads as TGTGCCAGCAGTGCGTCGACAGGGGCCGATGATTCACCCCTCCACTTT. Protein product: CASSASTGADDSPLHF.

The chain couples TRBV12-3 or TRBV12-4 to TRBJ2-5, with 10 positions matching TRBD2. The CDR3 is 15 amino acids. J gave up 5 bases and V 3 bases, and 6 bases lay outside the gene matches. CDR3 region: CASSFKREGRETQYF. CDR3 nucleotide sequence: TGTGCCAGCAGTTTTAAGCGGGAGGGCCGGGAGACCCAGTACTTC.

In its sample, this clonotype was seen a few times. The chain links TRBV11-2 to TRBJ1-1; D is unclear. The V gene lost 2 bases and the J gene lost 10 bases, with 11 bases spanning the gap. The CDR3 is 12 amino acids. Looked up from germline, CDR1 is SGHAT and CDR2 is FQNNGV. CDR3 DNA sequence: TGTGCCAGCAGCTTACTCAGGAAAGTAGCTTTCTTT. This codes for CASSLLRKVAFF.

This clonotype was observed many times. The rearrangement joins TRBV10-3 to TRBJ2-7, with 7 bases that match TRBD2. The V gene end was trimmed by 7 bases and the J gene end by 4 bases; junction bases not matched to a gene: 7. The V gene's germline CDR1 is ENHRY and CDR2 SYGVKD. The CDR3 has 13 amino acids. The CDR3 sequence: CAITHQLAYEQYF. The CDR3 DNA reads TGTGCCATCACCCACCAACTAGCGTACGAGCAGTACTTC.

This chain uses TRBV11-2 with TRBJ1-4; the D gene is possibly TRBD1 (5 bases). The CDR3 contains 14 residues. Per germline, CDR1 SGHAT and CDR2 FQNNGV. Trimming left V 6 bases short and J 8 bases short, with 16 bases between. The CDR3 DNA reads TGTGCCAGCAGTAAAGGGGCATTCGGGGAAAAACTGTTTTTT. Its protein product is CASSKGAFGEKLFF.

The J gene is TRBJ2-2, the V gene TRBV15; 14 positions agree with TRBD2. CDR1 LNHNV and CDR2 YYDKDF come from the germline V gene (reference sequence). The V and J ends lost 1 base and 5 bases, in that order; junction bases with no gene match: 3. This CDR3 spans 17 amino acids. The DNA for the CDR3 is TGTGCCACCAGCAGAGGAGGGACTAGCGGGAGTACCGGGGAGCTGTTTTTT. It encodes CATSRGGTSGSTGELFF.

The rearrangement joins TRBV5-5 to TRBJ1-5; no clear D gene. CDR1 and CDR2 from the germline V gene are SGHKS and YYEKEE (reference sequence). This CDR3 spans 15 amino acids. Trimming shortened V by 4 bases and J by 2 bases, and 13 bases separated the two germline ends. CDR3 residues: CASSPTAQGNQPQHF. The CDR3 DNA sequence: TGTGCCAGCAGCCCTACAGCTCAGGGCAATCAGCCCCAGCATTTT.

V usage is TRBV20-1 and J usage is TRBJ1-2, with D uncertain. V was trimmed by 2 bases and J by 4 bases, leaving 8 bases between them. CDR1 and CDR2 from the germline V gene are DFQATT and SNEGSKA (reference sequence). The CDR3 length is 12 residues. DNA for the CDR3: TGCAGTGCTAGACAGGTTATCTATGGCTACACCTTC. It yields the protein CSARQVIYGYTF.

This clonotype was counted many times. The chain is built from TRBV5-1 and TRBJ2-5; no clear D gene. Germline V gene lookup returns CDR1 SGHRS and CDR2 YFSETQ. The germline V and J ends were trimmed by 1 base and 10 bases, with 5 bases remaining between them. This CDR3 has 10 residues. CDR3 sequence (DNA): TGCGCCAGCAGCTTGATTAGCCAGTACTTC. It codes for CASSLISQYF.

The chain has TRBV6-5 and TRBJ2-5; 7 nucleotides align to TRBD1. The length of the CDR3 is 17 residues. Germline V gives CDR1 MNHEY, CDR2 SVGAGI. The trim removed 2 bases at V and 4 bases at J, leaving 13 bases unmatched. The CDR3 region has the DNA TGTGCCAGCAGTTACGGGCGCCCCGGGACAGTCAGAGAGACCCAGTACTTC. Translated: CASSYGRPGTVRETQYF.

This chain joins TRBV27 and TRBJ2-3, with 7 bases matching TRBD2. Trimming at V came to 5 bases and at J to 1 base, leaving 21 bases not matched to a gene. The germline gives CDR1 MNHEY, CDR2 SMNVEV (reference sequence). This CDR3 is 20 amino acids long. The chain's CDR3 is CASSHLVAGETAFGTDTQYF. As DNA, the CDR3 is TGTGCCAGCAGTCACCTCGTGGCGGGAGAGACCGCCTTCGGCACAGATACGCAGTATTTT.

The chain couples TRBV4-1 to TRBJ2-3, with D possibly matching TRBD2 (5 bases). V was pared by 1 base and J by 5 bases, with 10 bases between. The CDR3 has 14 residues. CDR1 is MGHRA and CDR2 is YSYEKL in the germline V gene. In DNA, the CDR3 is TGCGCCAGCAGCCAAGTGGGAGATGGAGATACGCAGTATTTT. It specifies CASSQVGDGDTQYF.

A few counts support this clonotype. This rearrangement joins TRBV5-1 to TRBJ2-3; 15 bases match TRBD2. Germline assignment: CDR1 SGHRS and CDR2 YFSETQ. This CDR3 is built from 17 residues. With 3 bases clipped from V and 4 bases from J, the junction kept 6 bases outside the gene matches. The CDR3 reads CASSSGTSGRRADTQYF. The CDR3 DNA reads TGCGCCAGCAGCTCCGGGACTAGCGGGAGGCGGGCAGATACGCAGTATTTT.

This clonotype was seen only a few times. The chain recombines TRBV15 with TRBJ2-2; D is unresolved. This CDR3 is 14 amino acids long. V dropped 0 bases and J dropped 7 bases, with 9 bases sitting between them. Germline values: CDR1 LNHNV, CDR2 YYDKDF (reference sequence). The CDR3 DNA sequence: TGTGCCACCAGCAGAGATTTTAAAGGCGGGGAGCTGTTTTTT. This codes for CATSRDFKGGELFF. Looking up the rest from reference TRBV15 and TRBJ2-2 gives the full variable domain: DAMVIQNPRYQVTQFGKPVTLSCSQTLNHNVMYWYQQKSSQAPKLLFHYYDKDFNNEADTPDNFQSRRPNTSFCFLDIRSPGLGDTAMYLCATSRDFKGGELFFGEGSRLTVL.

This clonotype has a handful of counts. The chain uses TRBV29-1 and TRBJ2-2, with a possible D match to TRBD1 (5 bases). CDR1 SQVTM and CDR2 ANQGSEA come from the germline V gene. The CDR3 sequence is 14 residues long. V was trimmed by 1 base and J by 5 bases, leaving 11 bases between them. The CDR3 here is CSVEVGQGTGELFF. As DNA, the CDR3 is TGCAGCGTTGAAGTGGGGCAAGGGACCGGGGAGCTGTTTTTT.

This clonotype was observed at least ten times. The CDR3 spells CASSPLTGGPSDTQYF. The CDR3 coding sequence is TGTGCCAGCTCACCACTCACGGGAGGGCCGTCAGATACGCAGTATTTT. The chain uses TRBV18 and TRBJ2-3; 8 nucleotides match TRBD2. J was trimmed by 4 bases and V by 1 base; bases with no gene match: 7. Per germline, CDR1 KGHSH and CDR2 LQKENI. This CDR3 is built from 16 residues.

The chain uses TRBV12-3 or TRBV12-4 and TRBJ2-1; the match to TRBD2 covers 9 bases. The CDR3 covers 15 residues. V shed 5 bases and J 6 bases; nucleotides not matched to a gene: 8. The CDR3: CASSLRASGTNEQFF. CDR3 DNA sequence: TGTGCCAGCAGTCTCCGGGCTAGCGGGACCAATGAGCAGTTCTTC.

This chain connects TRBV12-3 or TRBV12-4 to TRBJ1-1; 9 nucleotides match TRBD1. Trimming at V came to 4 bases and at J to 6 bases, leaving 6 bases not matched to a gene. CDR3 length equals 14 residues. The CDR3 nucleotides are TGTGCCAGCAGTTCGACAGGGGGTAGCGCTGAAGCTTTCTTT. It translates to CASSSTGGSAEAFF.

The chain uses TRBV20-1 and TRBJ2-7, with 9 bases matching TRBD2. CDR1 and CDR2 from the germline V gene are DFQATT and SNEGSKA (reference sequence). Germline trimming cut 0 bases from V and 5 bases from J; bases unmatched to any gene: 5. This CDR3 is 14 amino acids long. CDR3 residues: CSARDSGRGHEQYF. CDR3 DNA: TGCAGTGCTAGAGATAGCGGGAGAGGCCACGAGCAGTACTTC.